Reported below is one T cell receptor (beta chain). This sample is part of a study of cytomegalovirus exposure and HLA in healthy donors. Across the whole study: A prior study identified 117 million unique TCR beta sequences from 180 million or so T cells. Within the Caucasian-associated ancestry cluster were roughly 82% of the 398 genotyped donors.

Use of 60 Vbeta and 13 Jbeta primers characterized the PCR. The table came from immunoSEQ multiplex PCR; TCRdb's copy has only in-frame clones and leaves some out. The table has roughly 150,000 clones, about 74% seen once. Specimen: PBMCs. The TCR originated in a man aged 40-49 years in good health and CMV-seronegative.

The CDR3 coding sequence is TGTGCCAGCAGCTTGACAAGCGGCTACACCTTC. Amino acid sequence: CASSLTSGYTF. The V and J genes are TRBV7-9 and TRBJ1-2; D gene unclear. The V end was cut by 3 bases, the J end by 8 bases, with 7 bases between. Germline V gene lookup returns CDR1 SEHNR and CDR2 FQNEAQ (reference sequence). The CDR3 is made up of 11 amino acids.